Shown below are 30 T cell receptor beta chains from a single sample sequenced in a study of cytomegalovirus exposure and HLA in healthy donors. Assay used: immunoSEQ multiplex PCR; TCRdb lists only in-frame clones, some missing. This table holds tens of thousands of clones, about 95% found once. Specimen: PBMCs. The receptors were gathered from a woman younger than 35 in good health and CMV-seronegative.

This sequence joins TRBV4-1 and TRBJ2-7; TRBD1 is a possible D gene (7 bases). CDR1 MGHRA and CDR2 YSYEKL come from the germline V gene. This CDR3 is 17 amino acids long. The V end was cut by 4 bases, the J end by 4 bases, with 23 bases between. CDR3 residues: CASSRRAWLEGAYEQYF. As DNA, the CDR3 is TGCGCCAGCAGCCGGCGAGCGTGGTTGGAGGGGGCGTACGAGCAGTACTTC.

V gene TRBV2 combines with J gene TRBJ1-4; no firm D call. V lost 8 bases and J lost 0, with 10 bases in between. Looked up from germline, CDR1 is SNHLY and CDR2 is FYNNEI. CDR3 size: 14 residues. The CDR3 sequence: CASLRRSTNEKLFF. CDR3 nucleotides: TGTGCCAGCTTACGCAGGTCAACTAATGAAAAACTGTTTTTT. Full variable domain (outside the CDR3, taken from reference TRBV2 and TRBJ1-4): EPEVTQTPSHQVTQMGQEVILRCVPISNHLYFYWYRQILGQKVEFLVSFYNNEISEKSEIFDDQFSVERPDGSNFTLKIRSTKLEDSAMYFCASLRRSTNEKLFFGSGTQLSVL.

The V and J genes are TRBV2 and TRBJ1-5, with D tentatively TRBD1 (6 bases). The V gene's germline CDR1 is SNHLY and CDR2 FYNNEI. The V gene lost 3 bases and the J gene lost 4 bases, with 13 bases spanning the gap. The CDR3 length is 15 residues. CDR3 DNA sequence: TGTGCCAGCAGTGATTCCGGACAGAGTAATCAGCCCCAGCATTTT. Translation gives CASSDSGQSNQPQHF.

The chain recombines TRBV5-6 with TRBJ1-2; D may be TRBD1 (5 bases). V shed 1 base and J shed 4 bases, with 8 bases lying between them. Germline values: CDR1 SGHDT, CDR2 YYEEEE. CDR3 length: 13 residues. The CDR3 is CASSLRGVYGYTF. DNA of the CDR3: TGTGCCAGCAGCTTGCGGGGGGTCTATGGCTACACCTTC.

The chain is built from TRBV10-1 and TRBJ1-3, with a possible D match to TRBD1 (5 bases). CDR3 size: 14 residues. Trimming pared 6 bases from V and 0 bases from J, leaving 9 bases between. The germline gives CDR1 WNHNN, CDR2 SYGVQD (reference sequence). Here the CDR3 DNA reads TGCGCCAGCAGCCCCAGGGACTCTGGAAACACCATATATTTT. It encodes CASSPRDSGNTIYF.

The V and J genes are TRBV4-1 and TRBJ2-7; TRBD1 matches 7 bases. CDR3 size: 13 residues. V gave up 4 bases and J gave up 6 bases; unmatched junction bases: 6. CDR1 MGHRA and CDR2 YSYEKL come from the germline V gene. CDR3 bases: TGCGCCAGCAGCCGGAAACAGGGGCCCGAGCAGTACTTC. Amino acid sequence: CASSRKQGPEQYF.

The chain joins TRBV28 to TRBJ2-7; tentatively, D is TRBD1 (5 bases). The germline gives CDR1 MDHEN, CDR2 SYDVKM. This CDR3 is built from 13 residues. Trimming pared 3 bases from V and 2 bases from J, leaving 8 bases between. The CDR3 loop is CASSLVDTYEQYF. CDR3 DNA sequence: TGTGCCAGCAGTTTGGTGGACACCTACGAGCAGTACTTC.

The rearrangement uses TRBV11-3 and TRBJ1-1, with 8 positions matching TRBD1. Germline CDR1 is SGHNT and CDR2 is YENEEA. The CDR3 is 14 residues long. V shed 5 bases and J 4 bases; nucleotides not matched to a gene: 6. Here the CDR3 reads CASSRDRGGTEAFF. In DNA form, the CDR3 reads TGTGCCAGCAGCCGAGACAGGGGAGGCACTGAAGCTTTCTTT.

CDR3 sequence: CASSLGAGFNQPQHF. As DNA, the CDR3 is TGTGCCAGCAGCCTCGGCGCAGGCTTCAATCAGCCCCAGCATTTT. The genes are TRBV7-9 and TRBJ1-5; D gene uncertain. Germline loops: CDR1 SEHNR, CDR2 FQNEAQ (reference sequence). The CDR3 loop spans 15 amino acids. The V and J ends lost 5 bases and 3 bases respectively, with 14 bases between them.

The chain has TRBV2 and TRBJ2-7; no firm D call. Trimming took 7 bases from V and 0 from J, leaving 10 bases between them. The CDR3 is 13 residues long. Germline assignment: CDR1 SNHLY and CDR2 FYNNEI. The CDR3 here is CASTLAVSYEQYF. The DNA for the CDR3 is TGTGCCAGCACGTTGGCGGTCTCCTACGAGCAGTACTTC. The complete variable domain, with remaining parts taken from reference TRBV2 and TRBJ2-7, reads EPEVTQTPSHQVTQMGQEVILRCVPISNHLYFYWYRQILGQKVEFLVSFYNNEISEKSEIFDDQFSVERPDGSNFTLKIRSTKLEDSAMYFCASTLAVSYEQYFGPGTRLTVT.

In its sample, this clone was seen a few times. The rearrangement links TRBV10-1 to TRBJ2-3; D not resolved. The CDR3 runs 14 residues. V was trimmed by 0 bases and J by 5 bases, leaving 9 bases between them. Germline values: CDR1 WNHNN, CDR2 SYGVQD (reference sequence). The CDR3 coding sequence is TGCGCCAGCAGTGAGTCTGCGGCTCGAGATACGCAGTATTTT. Its translation: CASSESAARDTQYF.

This chain links TRBV19 with TRBJ2-7; 10 nucleotides align to TRBD2. The V segment lost 4 bases and the J segment 4 bases; nucleotides outside the gene matches: 7. CDR1 LNHDA and CDR2 SQIVND come from the germline V gene (reference sequence). CDR3 length: 15 residues. The CDR3 nucleotides are TGTGCCAGTAGTACTACTAGCGGGACGTCGTACGAGCAGTACTTC. Its protein product is CASSTTSGTSYEQYF. The full variable domain, in which reference TRBV19 and TRBJ2-7 provide the parts outside the CDR3, is DGGITQSPKYLFRKEGQNVTLSCEQNLNHDAMYWYRQDPGQGLRLIYYSQIVNDFQKGDIAEGYSVSREKKESFPLTVTSAQKNPTAFYLCASSTTSGTSYEQYFGPGTRLTVT.

The sample holds one count of this clone. The chain carries TRBV29-1 and TRBJ2-2; D is undetermined. V was pared by 5 bases and J by 3 bases, with 10 bases between. Germline values: CDR1 SQVTM, CDR2 ANQGSEA. The CDR3 runs 13 residues. The chain's CDR3 is CSVSQSYTGELFF. The CDR3 DNA follows: TGCAGCGTTAGTCAGTCTTACACCGGGGAGCTGTTTTTT.

This clone was counted a few times. The J gene is TRBJ1-2, the V gene TRBV4-3; D is uncertain. CDR1 LGHNA and CDR2 YSLEER come from the germline V gene. V lost 3 bases and J 2 bases, leaving 10 bases between the germline ends. There are 14 residues in the CDR3. This chain's CDR3 is CASSQSRLNYGYTF. The CDR3, as DNA: TGCGCCAGCAGCCAGTCGCGCCTAAACTATGGCTACACCTTC.

The rearrangement joins TRBV5-1 to TRBJ2-7; 10 bases map to TRBD2. The CDR3 extends over 15 amino acids. The germline V gene has CDR1 SGHRS and CDR2 YFSETQ. V was pared by 7 bases and J by 0 bases, with 7 bases of the junction left unmatched. Here the CDR3 DNA reads TGCGCCAGCGGACCTGGGACTAGCGACTCCTACGAGCAGTACTTC. Protein product: CASGPGTSDSYEQYF.

J is TRBJ2-5 and V is TRBV6-4; 9 positions match TRBD1. Germline CDR1 and CDR2: MRHNA and SNTAGT. The junction had 10 bases not matched to a gene; V was cut back by 6 bases and J by 5 bases. The CDR3 spans 15 residues. The CDR3 here is CASSPTTGGHETQYF. In DNA form, the CDR3 reads TGTGCCAGCAGCCCAACTACAGGGGGCCACGAGACCCAGTACTTC.

V usage is TRBV6-1 and J usage is TRBJ1-2, with D possibly being TRBD1 (5 bases). Per germline, CDR1 MNHNS and CDR2 SASEGT. The V end lost 2 bases, the J end lost 2 bases, and 6 bases lay between the germline ends. The CDR3 totals 13 residues. The CDR3 is CASSEQGNYGYTF. The CDR3 nucleotides read TGTGCCAGCAGTGAACAGGGCAACTATGGCTACACCTTC.

The chain joins TRBV11-2 to TRBJ2-1; weak D call: TRBD2 (5 bases). Trimming shortened V by 2 bases and J by 10 bases, and 15 bases separated the two germline ends. Germline-derived CDR1 and CDR2 are SGHAT and FQNNGV. There are 14 residues in the CDR3. CDR3 protein: CASSLFSAESEQFF. The CDR3 bases are TGTGCCAGCAGCTTATTTAGCGCCGAGTCAGAGCAGTTCTTC.

V and J are TRBV9 and TRBJ2-1, with TRBD2 as a possible D gene (6 bases). The germline V and J ends were trimmed by 6 bases and 8 bases, with 15 bases remaining between them. This CDR3 has 13 residues. Germline CDR1 SGDLS, CDR2 YYNGEE. CDR3 residues: CASTNGSWYEQFF. The CDR3 nucleotides read TGTGCCAGCACGAACGGGAGTTGGTATGAGCAGTTCTTC.

The genes are TRBV28 and TRBJ2-1, with 12 bases fitting TRBD2. The CDR3 is made up of 15 amino acids. V lost 5 bases to trimming and J lost 10 bases; unmatched junction nucleotides: 9. From germline, CDR1 is MDHEN and CDR2 SYDVKM. The CDR3: CASSPGLAGSEEQFF. DNA of the CDR3: TGTGCCAGCAGTCCCGGACTAGCGGGATCGGAAGAGCAGTTCTTC.

The chain uses TRBV4-1 and TRBJ2-3, with D perhaps TRBD2 (6 bases). Trimming shortened V by 1 base and J by 2 bases, and 10 bases separated the two germline ends. This CDR3 is built from 15 residues. Germline V gives CDR1 MGHRA, CDR2 YSYEKL. The CDR3 DNA sequence: TGCGCCAGCAGCCAAGTTGCGGGGACCACAGATACGCAGTATTTT. The encoded protein is CASSQVAGTTDTQYF.

This chain connects TRBV5-6 to TRBJ1-2; 7 positions match TRBD1. CDR1 and CDR2 from the germline V gene are SGHDT and YYEEEE. The V segment lost 4 bases and the J segment 6 bases; nucleotides outside the gene matches: 15. The length of the CDR3 is 16 residues. The CDR3 protein is CASSLGTVRGQDGYTF. CDR3 DNA: TGTGCCAGCAGCCTAGGGACAGTGCGTGGCCAAGATGGCTACACCTTC.

The CDR3 nucleotides are TGTGCCAGCAGCTCGGGACTAGCGGGAGGGGACACCGGGGAGCTGTTTTTT. Its translation is CASSSGLAGGDTGELFF. The chain employs TRBV7-8 and TRBJ2-2, with 16 positions matching TRBD2. With V trimmed by 4 bases and J by 3 bases, 2 bases remained unmatched. The CDR3 length is 17 residues. Germline V CDR1 and CDR2: SGHVS, FQNEAQ. Drawing the rest from reference TRBV7-8 and TRBJ2-2, the complete variable domain is GAGVSQSPRYKVAKRGQDVALRCDPISGHVSLFWYQQALGQGPEFLTYFQNEAQLDKSGLPSDRFFAERPEGSVSTLKIQRTQQEDSAVYLCASSSGLAGGDTGELFFGEGSRLTVL.

The chain couples TRBV4-3 to TRBJ2-3; D is perhaps TRBD2 (6 bases). Germline V CDR1 and CDR2: LGHNA, YSLEER. V was cut by 0 bases and J by 5 bases, with 12 bases left in between. CDR3 length equals 15 residues. CDR3 residues: CASSQERDARDTQYF. CDR3 DNA: TGCGCCAGCAGCCAAGAGCGGGATGCGAGAGATACGCAGTATTTT.

This clone is a singleton in its sample. The chain joins TRBV21-1 to TRBJ1-5. TRBV21-1 is flagged as a pseudogene. CDR3 length equals 17 residues. The CDR3, as DNA: TGTGCCAGCAGCAAAGAGTCGAGGGTCTTACGCAATCAGCCCCAGCATTTT. Amino acids: CASSKESRVLRNQPQHF.

The genes are TRBV2 and TRBJ1-2, with D hard to call. Germline V gene lookup returns CDR1 SNHLY and CDR2 FYNNEI. CDR3 length: 11 amino acids. The CDR3 DNA follows: TGTTCCTCAAGCCCTGACTATGGCTACACCTTC. Residues: CSSSPDYGYTF.

V is TRBV30 and J is TRBJ2-7, with 11 bases fitting TRBD2. The CDR3 is 13 residues long. Germline CDR1 and CDR2: GTSNPN and SVGIG (reference sequence). Germline trimming cut 5 bases from V and 3 bases from J; bases unmatched to any gene: 3. The CDR3 spells CAWSGTSGYEQYF. DNA for the CDR3: TGTGCCTGGTCCGGGACTAGCGGCTACGAGCAGTACTTC.

This chain connects TRBV7-2 to TRBJ2-2; TRBD2 aligns across 10 bases. The V and J ends lost 3 bases and 5 bases, in that order; junction bases with no gene match: 9. There are 17 residues in the CDR3. Germline-derived CDR1 and CDR2 are SGHTA and FQGNSA. CDR3: CASSFPAGGGPTGELFF. The CDR3 coding sequence is TGTGCCAGCAGCTTTCCAGCGGGGGGGGGACCGACCGGGGAGCTGTTTTTT.

This rearrangement joins TRBV5-4 to TRBJ2-5; 7 bases are shared with TRBD1. V trimming: 4 bases; J trimming: 3 bases; junction bases outside the gene matches: 3. Per germline, CDR1 SGHNT and CDR2 YYREEE (reference sequence). The CDR3 has 13 residues. CDR3 residues: CASSRTGEETQYF. As DNA, the CDR3 is TGTGCCAGCAGCCGTACAGGGGAAGAGACCCAGTACTTC.

The chain links TRBV5-1 to TRBJ1-1; D gene ambiguous. CDR1 is SGHRS and CDR2 is YFSETQ in the germline V gene. Trimming cost V 1 base and J 1 base, with 5 bases left between them. CDR3 length: 13 residues. The DNA for the CDR3 is TGCGCCAGCAGCTTGACGGGGAACACTGAAGCTTTCTTT. Protein: CASSLTGNTEAFF.